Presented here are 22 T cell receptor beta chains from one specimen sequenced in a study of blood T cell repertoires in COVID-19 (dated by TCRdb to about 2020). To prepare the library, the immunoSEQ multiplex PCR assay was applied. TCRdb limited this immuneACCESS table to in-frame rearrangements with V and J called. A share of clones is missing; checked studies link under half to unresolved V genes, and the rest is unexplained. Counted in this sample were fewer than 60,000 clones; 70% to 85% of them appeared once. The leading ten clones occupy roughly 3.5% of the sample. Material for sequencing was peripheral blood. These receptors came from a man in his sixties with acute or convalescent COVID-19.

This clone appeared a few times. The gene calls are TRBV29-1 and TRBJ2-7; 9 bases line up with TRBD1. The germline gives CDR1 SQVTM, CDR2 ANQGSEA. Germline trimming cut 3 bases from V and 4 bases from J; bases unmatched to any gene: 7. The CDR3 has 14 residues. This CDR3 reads CSVEGGQGNYEQYF. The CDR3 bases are TGCAGCGTTGAGGGGGGACAGGGAAATTACGAGCAGTACTTC.

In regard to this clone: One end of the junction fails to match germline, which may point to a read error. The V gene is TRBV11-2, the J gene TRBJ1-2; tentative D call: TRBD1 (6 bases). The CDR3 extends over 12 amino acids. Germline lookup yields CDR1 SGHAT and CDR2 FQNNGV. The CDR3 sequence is CASSPNRDHSDF. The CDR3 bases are TGTGCCAGCAGCCCAAACAGGGACCATAGTGACTTC.

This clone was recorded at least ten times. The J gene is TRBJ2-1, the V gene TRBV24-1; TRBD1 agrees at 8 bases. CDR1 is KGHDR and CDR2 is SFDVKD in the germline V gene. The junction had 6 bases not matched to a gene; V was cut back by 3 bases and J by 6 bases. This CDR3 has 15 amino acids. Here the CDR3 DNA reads TGTGCCACCAGTGATGCCGGACAGGGCGGCAATGAGCAGTTCTTC. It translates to CATSDAGQGGNEQFF.

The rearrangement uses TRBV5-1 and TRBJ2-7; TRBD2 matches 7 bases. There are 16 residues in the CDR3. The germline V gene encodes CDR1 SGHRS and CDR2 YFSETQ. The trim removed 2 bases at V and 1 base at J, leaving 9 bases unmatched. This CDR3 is CASSFLGAGVSYEQYF. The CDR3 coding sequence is TGCGCCAGCAGCTTCCTAGGGGCGGGGGTTTCCTACGAGCAGTACTTC. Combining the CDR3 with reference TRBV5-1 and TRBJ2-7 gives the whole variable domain KAGVTQTPRYLIKTRGQQVTLSCSPISGHRSVSWYQQTPGQGLQFLFEYFSETQRNKGNFPGRFSGRQFSNSRSEMNVSTLELGDSALYLCASSFLGAGVSYEQYFGPGTRLTVT.

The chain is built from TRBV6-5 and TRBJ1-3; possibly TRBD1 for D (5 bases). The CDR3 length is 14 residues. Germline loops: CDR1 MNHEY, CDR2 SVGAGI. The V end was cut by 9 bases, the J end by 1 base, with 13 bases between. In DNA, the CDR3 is TGTGCCAGTTTAAGGGGTGCATCTGGAAACACCATATATTTT. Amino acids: CASLRGASGNTIYF.

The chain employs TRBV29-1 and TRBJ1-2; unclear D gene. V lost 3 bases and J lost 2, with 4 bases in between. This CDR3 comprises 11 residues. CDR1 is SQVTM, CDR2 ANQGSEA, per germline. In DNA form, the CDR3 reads TGCAGCGTTGAGCAGAACTATGGCTACACCTTC. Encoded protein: CSVEQNYGYTF.

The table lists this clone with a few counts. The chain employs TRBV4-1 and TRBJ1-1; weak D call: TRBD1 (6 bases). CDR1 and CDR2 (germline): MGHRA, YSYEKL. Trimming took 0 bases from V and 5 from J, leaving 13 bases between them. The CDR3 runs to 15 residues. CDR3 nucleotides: TGCGCCAGCAGCCAAGAGGGAGGGGGTTATACTGAAGCTTTCTTT. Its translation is CASSQEGGGYTEAFF.

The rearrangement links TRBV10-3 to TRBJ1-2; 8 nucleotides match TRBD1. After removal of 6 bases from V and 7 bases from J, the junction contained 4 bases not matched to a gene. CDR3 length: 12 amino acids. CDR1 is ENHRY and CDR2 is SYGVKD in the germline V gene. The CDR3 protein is CAISQGAAGYTF. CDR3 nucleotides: TGTGCCATCAGCCAGGGGGCTGCTGGCTACACCTTC.

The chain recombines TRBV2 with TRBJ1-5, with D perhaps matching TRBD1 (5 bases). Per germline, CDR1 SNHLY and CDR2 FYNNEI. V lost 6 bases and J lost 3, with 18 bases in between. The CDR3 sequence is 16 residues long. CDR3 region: CASRVGQGSLNQPQHF. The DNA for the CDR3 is TGTGCCAGCAGGGTCGGGCAGGGAAGCCTCAATCAGCCCCAGCATTTT.

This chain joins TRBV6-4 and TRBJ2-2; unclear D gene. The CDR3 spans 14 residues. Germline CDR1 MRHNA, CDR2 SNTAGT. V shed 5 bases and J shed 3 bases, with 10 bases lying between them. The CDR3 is CASSPDTDTGELFF. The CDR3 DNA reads TGTGCCAGCAGTCCCGACACGGACACCGGGGAGCTGTTTTTT.

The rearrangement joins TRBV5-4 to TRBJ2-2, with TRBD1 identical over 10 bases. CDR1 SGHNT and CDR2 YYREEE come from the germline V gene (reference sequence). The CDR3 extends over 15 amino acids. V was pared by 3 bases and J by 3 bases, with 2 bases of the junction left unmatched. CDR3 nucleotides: TGTGCCAGCAGCTCAGGGACAGGGGACACCGGGGAGCTGTTTTTT. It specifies CASSSGTGDTGELFF.

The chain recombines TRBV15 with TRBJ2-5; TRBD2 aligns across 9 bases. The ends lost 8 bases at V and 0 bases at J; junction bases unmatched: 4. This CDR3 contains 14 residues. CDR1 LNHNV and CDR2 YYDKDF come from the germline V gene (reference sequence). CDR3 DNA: TGTGCCACCGGCCTAGCGGGGTACCAAGAGACCCAGTACTTC. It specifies CATGLAGYQETQYF.

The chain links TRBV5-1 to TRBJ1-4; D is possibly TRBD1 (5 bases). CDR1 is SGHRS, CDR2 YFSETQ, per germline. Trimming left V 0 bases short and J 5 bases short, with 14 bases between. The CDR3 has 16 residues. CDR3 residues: CASSLGLQAQNEKLFF. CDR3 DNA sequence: TGCGCCAGCAGCTTGGGGCTACAGGCTCAAAATGAAAAACTGTTTTTT.

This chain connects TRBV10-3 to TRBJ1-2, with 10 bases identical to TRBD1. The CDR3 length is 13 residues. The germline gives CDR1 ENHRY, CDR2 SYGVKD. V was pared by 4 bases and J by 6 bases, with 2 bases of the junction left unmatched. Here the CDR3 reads CAISGTGGDGYTF. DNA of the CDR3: TGTGCCATCAGTGGGACAGGGGGGGATGGCTACACCTTC.

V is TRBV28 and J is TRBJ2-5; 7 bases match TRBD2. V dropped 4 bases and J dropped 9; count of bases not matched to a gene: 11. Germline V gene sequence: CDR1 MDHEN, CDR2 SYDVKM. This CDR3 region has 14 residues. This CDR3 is CASSSQRGSRAQYF. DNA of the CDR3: TGTGCCAGCAGTTCTCAGCGGGGCAGTAGGGCCCAGTACTTC.

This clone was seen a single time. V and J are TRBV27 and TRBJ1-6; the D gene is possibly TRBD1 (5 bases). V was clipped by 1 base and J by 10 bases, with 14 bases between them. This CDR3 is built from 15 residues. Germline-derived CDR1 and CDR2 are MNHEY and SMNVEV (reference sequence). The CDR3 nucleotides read TGTGCCAGCAGTTTATTTGGCAGGGTACAGTCACCCCTCCACTTT. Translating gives CASSLFGRVQSPLHF.

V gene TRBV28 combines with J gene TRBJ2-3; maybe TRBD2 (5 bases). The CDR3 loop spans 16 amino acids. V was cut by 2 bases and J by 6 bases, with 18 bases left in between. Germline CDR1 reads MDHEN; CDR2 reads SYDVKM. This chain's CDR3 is CASSLRGRTPPDTQYF. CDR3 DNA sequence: TGTGCCAGCAGTTTACGAGGCAGGACTCCCCCCGATACGCAGTATTTT.

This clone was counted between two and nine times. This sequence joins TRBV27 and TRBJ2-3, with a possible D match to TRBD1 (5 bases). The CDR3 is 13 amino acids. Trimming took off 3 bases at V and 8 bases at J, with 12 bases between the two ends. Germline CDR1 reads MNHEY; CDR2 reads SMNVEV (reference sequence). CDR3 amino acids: CASSFGAIATQYF. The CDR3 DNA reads TGTGCCAGCAGTTTTGGGGCCATAGCTACGCAGTATTTT.

For the CDR3, the DNA is TGTGCCAGCAGCAAAGCAGGTCGAGCGGGGGCTAATGAAAAACTGTTTTTT. This codes for CASSKAGRAGANEKLFF. The genes are TRBV21-1 and TRBJ1-4. TRBV21-1 is tagged as a pseudogene. The CDR3 contains 17 residues.

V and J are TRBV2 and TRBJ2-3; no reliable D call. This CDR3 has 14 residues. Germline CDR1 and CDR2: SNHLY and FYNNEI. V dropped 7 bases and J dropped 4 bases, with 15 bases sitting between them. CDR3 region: CASTPSSGPDTQYF. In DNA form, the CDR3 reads TGTGCCAGCACCCCCTCTTCTGGCCCAGATACGCAGTATTTT.

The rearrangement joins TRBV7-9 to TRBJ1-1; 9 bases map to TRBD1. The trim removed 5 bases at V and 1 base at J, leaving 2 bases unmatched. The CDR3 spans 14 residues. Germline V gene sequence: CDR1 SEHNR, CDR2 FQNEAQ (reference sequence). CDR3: CASSLQGANTEAFF. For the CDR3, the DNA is TGTGCCAGCAGCCTACAGGGGGCGAACACTGAAGCTTTCTTT.

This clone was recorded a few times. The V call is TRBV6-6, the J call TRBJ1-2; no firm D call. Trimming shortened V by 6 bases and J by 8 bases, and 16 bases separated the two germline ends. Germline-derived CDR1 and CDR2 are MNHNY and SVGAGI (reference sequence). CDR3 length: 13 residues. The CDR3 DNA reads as TGTGCCAGCAGGTCCTCCCTAGGTCGGGGCTACACCTTC. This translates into CASRSSLGRGYTF.